These T cell receptor beta chains were read from a single sample in a study of beta chain features in type 1 diabetes. Profiling relied on immunoSEQ multiplex PCR, and the TCRdb table lists in-frame clones only, not all of them. Of hundreds of thousands of clones detected, less than 15% appear once; the ten largest clones hold 0.026%. Sequencing input: naive CD4+ T cells from blood. The receptors were sampled from a woman aged 40 to 49 in good health. CDR3s include the opening cysteine and the closing phenylalanine or tryptophan. D genes are given only for firm matches. The size entry is marked missing in some rows and otherwise reads once, few, many or a size class.

cdr3_aa cdr3_nt j_call v_call d_call clone_size
CASSVITSGDWVQYF TGTGCCAGTAGTGTAATAACTAGCGGGGATTGGGTTCAGTACTTC TRBJ2-4 TRBV19 TRBD2 few
CASTSVSGANVLTF TGTGCCAGCACCTCAGTTTCTGGGGCCAACGTCCTGACTTTC TRBJ2-6 TRBV11-2 NA few
CASSLRAGLVETQYF TGCGCCAGCAGCTTGCGTGCAGGGTTGGTGGAGACCCAGTACTTC TRBJ2-5 TRBV5-1 NA NA
CASRETGSNNQPQHF TGCGCCAGCAGGGAAACAGGGAGCAACAATCAGCCCCAGCATTTT TRBJ1-5 TRBV5-1 NA few
CASKKETGSYEQYF TGTGCCAGCAAGAAGGAGACAGGGTCCTACGAGCAGTACTTC TRBJ2-7 TRBV6-1 TRBD1 NA
CASSAGVSTNEKLFF TGTGCCAGCAGCGCCGGGGTTTCCACTAATGAAAAACTGTTTTTT TRBJ1-4 TRBV5-5 NA few
CASSRRGTSGDYEQYF TGTGCCAGTAGCCGCCGGGGGACTAGCGGGGACTACGAGCAGTACTTC TRBJ2-7 TRBV19 TRBD2 NA
CASSYSSLRGGPLYF TGTGCCAGCAGTTACTCCAGCTTACGGGGGGGACCCTTGTATTTT TRBJ1-5 TRBV6-5 NA NA
CASSQVRTGHYQPQHF TGTGCCAGCAGCCAAGTGCGGACAGGGCACTATCAGCCCCAGCATTTT TRBJ1-5 TRBV14 TRBD1 few
CASSVTGSPSDTQYF TGTGCCAGCAGCGTGACAGGGTCACCCTCAGATACGCAGTATTTT TRBJ2-3 TRBV5-5 TRBD1 few
CASSPREGQLYF TGTGCCAGCTCACCACGCGAGGGACAGCTTTACTTC TRBJ2-7 TRBV18 TRBD1 few
CASTTSGGQETQYF TGTGCCAGTACGACTAGCGGGGGGCAAGAGACCCAGTACTTC TRBJ2-5 TRBV2 TRBD2 NA
CSVEGPRRQASTDTQYF TGCAGCGTTGAGGGGCCCCGCAGGCAAGCTAGCACAGATACGCAGTATTTT TRBJ2-3 TRBV29-1 NA NA
CASSQATPGQGANGYTF TGCGCCAGCAGCCAGGCTACTCCGGGACAGGGGGCTAATGGCTACACCTTC TRBJ1-2 TRBV4-1 TRBD1 few
CASNPDSQREKLFF TGTGCCAGTAACCCGGACAGCCAGCGTGAAAAACTGTTTTTT TRBJ1-4 TRBV19 NA NA
CATLDRRYEQYF TGTGCCACCCTCGACAGACGCTACGAGCAGTACTTC TRBJ2-7 TRBV19 NA NA
CASSPAGTYNEQFF TGTGCCAGCTCACCAGCAGGGACCTACAATGAGCAGTTCTTC TRBJ2-1 TRBV18 NA few
CSGGRWGNTEAFF TGCAGCGGAGGGAGGTGGGGGAACACTGAAGCTTTCTTT TRBJ1-1 TRBV29-1 NA few
CASNSGRVADTQYF TGTGCCAGTAACTCGGGTCGGGTGGCAGATACGCAGTATTTT TRBJ2-3 TRBV19 NA NA